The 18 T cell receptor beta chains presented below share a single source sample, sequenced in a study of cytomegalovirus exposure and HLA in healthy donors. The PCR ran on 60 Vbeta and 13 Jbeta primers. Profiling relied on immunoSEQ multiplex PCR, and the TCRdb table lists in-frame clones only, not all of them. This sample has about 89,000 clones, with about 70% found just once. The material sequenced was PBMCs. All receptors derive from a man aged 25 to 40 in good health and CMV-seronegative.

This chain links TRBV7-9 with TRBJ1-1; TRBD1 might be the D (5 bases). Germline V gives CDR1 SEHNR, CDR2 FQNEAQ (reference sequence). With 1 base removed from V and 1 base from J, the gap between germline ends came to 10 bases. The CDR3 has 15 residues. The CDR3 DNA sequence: TGTGCCAGCAGCTTAGTGGGGCAGGGGAACACTGAAGCTTTCTTT. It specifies CASSLVGQGNTEAFF.

CDR3: CASRGGQGYYSNQPQHF. The DNA for the CDR3 is TGTGCCAGCAGGGGGGGACAGGGCTATTATAGCAATCAGCCCCAGCATTTT. V usage is TRBV19 and J usage is TRBJ1-5, with 9 nucleotides matching TRBD1. V was clipped by 9 bases and J by 0 bases; unmatched bases: 12. The CDR3 totals 17 residues. Germline V lookup: CDR1 LNHDA, CDR2 SQIVND (reference sequence).

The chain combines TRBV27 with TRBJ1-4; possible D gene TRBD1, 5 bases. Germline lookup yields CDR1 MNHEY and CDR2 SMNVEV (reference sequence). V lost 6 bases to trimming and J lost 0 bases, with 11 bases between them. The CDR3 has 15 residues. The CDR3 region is CASSGTASTNEKLFF. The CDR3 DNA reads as TGTGCCAGCAGCGGGACTGCTTCAACTAATGAAAAACTGTTTTTT.

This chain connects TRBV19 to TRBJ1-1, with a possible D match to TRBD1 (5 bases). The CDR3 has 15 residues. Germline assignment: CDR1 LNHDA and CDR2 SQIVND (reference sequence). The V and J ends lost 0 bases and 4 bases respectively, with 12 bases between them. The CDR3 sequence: CASSIDPGGVTEAFF. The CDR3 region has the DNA TGTGCCAGTAGTATAGATCCCGGGGGAGTCACTGAAGCTTTCTTT.

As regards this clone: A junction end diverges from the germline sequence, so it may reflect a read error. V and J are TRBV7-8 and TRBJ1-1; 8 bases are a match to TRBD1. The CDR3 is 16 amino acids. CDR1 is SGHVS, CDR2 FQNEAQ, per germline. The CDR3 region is CAGSLAVSGGWAEAFF. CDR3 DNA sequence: TGTGCCGGCAGCTTAGCGGTTTCAGGGGGCTGGGCTGAAGCTTTCTTT.

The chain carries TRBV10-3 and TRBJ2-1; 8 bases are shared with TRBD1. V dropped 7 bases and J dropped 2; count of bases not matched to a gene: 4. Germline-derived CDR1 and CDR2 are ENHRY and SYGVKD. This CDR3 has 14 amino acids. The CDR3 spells CAITAGGAYNEQFF. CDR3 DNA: TGTGCCATCACCGCAGGGGGCGCCTACAATGAGCAGTTCTTC.

The CDR3 sequence: CASSLTGQINEKLFF. CDR3 coding DNA: TGTGCCAGCAGCCTTACGGGACAGATTAATGAAAAACTGTTTTTT. This chain uses TRBV11-2 with TRBJ1-4; 7 bases agree with TRBD1. The CDR3 runs to 15 residues. Germline values: CDR1 SGHAT, CDR2 FQNNGV. After removal of 5 bases from V and 4 bases from J, the junction contained 7 bases not matched to a gene.

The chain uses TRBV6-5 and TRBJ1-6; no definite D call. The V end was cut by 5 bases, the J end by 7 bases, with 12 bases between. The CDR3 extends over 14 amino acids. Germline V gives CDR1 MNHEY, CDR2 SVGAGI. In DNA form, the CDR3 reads TGTGCCAGCAGTCCGGGTAGCAAAAATTCACCCCTCCACTTT. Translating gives CASSPGSKNSPLHF.

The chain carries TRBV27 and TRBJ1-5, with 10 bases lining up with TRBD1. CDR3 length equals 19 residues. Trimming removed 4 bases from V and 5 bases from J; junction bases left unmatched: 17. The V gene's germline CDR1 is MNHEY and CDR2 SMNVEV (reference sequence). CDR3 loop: CASSSRRPGQGLGDQPQHF. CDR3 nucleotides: TGTGCCAGCAGTTCCCGTCGACCGGGACAGGGGTTAGGGGATCAGCCCCAGCATTTT.

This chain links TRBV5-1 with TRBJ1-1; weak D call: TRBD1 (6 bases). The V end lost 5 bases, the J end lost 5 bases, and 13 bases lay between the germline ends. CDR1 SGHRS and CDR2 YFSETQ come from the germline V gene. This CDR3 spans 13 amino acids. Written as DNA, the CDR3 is TGCGCCAGCAGACCAATCCAGGGGACTGAAGCTTTCTTT. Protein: CASRPIQGTEAFF.

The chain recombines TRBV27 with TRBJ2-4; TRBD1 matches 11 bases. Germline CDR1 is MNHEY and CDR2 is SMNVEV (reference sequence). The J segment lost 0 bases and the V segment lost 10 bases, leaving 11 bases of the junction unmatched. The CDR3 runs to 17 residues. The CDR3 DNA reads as TGTGCCACCAGGACAGGGGGCGCCCCGGGAGCCAAAAACATTCAGTACTTC. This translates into CATRTGGAPGAKNIQYF.

In DNA form, the CDR3 reads TGTGCTAGTGGTTTTGGTAACGAGGCTAATGAAAAACTGTTTTTT. Translated, it gives CASGFGNEANEKLFF. The gene calls are TRBV12-5 and TRBJ1-4; D is unclear. The V and J ends lost 3 bases and 3 bases respectively, with 11 bases between them. Germline values: CDR1 LGHNT, CDR2 FRNRAP. The CDR3 loop spans 15 amino acids.

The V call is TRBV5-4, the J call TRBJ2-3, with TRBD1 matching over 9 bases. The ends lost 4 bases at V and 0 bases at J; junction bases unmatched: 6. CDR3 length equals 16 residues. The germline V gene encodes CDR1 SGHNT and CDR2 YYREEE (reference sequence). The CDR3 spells CASSTRTGASTDTQYF. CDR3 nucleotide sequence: TGTGCCAGCAGCACAAGGACAGGGGCGAGCACAGATACGCAGTATTTT.

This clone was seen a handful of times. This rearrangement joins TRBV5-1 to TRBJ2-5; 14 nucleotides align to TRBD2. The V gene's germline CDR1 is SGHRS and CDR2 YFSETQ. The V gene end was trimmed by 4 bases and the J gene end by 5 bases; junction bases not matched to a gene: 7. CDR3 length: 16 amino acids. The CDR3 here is CASSVTSGRASETQYF. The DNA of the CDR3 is TGCGCCAGCAGCGTGACTAGCGGGAGGGCGAGCGAGACCCAGTACTTC.

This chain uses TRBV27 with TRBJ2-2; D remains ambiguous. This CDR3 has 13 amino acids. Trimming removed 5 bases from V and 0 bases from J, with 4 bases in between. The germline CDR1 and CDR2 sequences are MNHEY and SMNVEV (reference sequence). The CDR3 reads CASSVANTGELFF. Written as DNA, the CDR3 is TGTGCCAGCAGTGTAGCGAACACCGGGGAGCTGTTTTTT.

The chain's CDR3 is CASSLDPLTGETEAFF. The CDR3 nucleotides read TGCGCCAGCAGCTTGGACCCTCTGACAGGGGAAACTGAAGCTTTCTTT. The genes are TRBV5-1 and TRBJ1-1, with 8 positions matching TRBD1. Germline assignment: CDR1 SGHRS and CDR2 YFSETQ. V lost 0 bases to trimming and J lost 5 bases; unmatched junction nucleotides: 9. The CDR3 is 16 amino acids.

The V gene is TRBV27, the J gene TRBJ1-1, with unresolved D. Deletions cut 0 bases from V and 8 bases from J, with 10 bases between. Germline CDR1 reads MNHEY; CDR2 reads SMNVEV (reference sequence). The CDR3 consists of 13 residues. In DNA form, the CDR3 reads TGTGCCAGCAGTTTATCTTTCCCCCTGGAAGCTTTCTTT. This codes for CASSLSFPLEAFF.

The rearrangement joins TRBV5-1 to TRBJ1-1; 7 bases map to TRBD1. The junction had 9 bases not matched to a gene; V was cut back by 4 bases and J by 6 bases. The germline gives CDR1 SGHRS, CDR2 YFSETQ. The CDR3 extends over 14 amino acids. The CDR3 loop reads CASSPTKQGPEAFF. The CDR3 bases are TGCGCCAGCAGCCCCACGAAACAGGGGCCTGAAGCTTTCTTT.